This T cell receptor (beta chain) came from a study of OX40 agonist ivuxolimab in advanced cancers. Study as a whole: One hepatocellular carcinoma and a couple of cutaneous melanoma patients partially responded. General study results and limits: CD4+ and CD8+ T cells in blood underwent clonal expansion by week 6 at 0.1 to 3.0 mg/kg.

V gave up 7 bases and J gave up 4 bases, with 16 bases separating them. The CDR3 is made up of 13 amino acids. Germline lookup yields CDR1 SQVTM and CDR2 ANQGSEA. Sequenced by immunoSEQ multiplex PCR; TCRdb stores in-frame clones only, minus some. The data contain about 79,000 clones, 90% of them singletons. Regarding this clone: The antigen remains undetermined.

The specimen comprised CD4+ or CD8+ T cells sorted from blood, sampled in a trial of the OX40 agonist ivuxolimab. This sequence joins TRBV29-1 and TRBJ1-1; D gene unclear. This TCR was recovered from an adult with an advanced solid tumor such as melanoma, head and neck, liver or kidney cancer. CDR3 in DNA: TGCAGCGCCTGGACCCTCCCTGGCACTGAAGCTTTCTTT. Its translation is CSAWTLPGTEAFF.